The 31 T cell receptor beta chains presented below share a single source sample, sequenced in a study of OX40 agonist ivuxolimab in advanced cancers. Profiled with immunoSEQ multiplex PCR; TCRdb holds only in-frame clones, not every one. This table has around 66,000 clones, 87% appearing once. The input for sequencing was CD4+ or CD8+ T cells sorted from blood, taken in a trial of the OX40 agonist ivuxolimab. The source is an adult with an advanced solid tumor such as melanoma, head and neck, liver or kidney cancer.

This clone was seen once. As DNA, the CDR3 is TGTGCCAGCAGCTCCGCGGCCGGAGGGAATTCACCCCTCCACTTT. It specifies CASSSAAGGNSPLHF. This chain links TRBV11-2 with TRBJ1-6; D not certain. From germline, CDR1 is SGHAT and CDR2 FQNNGV. This CDR3 comprises 15 residues. V was shortened by 4 bases and J by 7 bases, with 14 bases between the two germline ends.

The chain employs TRBV5-1 and TRBJ2-7, with 7 bases that match TRBD1. Germline CDR1 reads SGHRS; CDR2 reads YFSETQ. The junction had 6 bases not matched to a gene; V was cut back by 1 base and J by 5 bases. The CDR3 contains 14 residues. The CDR3 nucleotides are TGCGCCAGCAGCTTGAGACAGGGTGTCCACGAGCAGTACTTC. The encoded protein is CASSLRQGVHEQYF.

The J gene is TRBJ1-6, the V gene TRBV15, with D maybe TRBD1 (6 bases). V was cut by 1 base and J by 4 bases, with 23 bases left in between. Looked up from germline, CDR1 is LNHNV and CDR2 is YYDKDF (reference sequence). CDR3 size: 20 residues. The CDR3 nucleotides are TGTGCCACCAGCAGAGTTGTGAAAATCGGGACACAAATTTATAATTCACCCCTCCACTTT. This translates into CATSRVVKIGTQIYNSPLHF.

The gene calls are TRBV7-2 and TRBJ2-7; 7 nucleotides line up with TRBD1. V shed 5 bases and J 2 bases; nucleotides not matched to a gene: 6. This CDR3 region has 14 residues. Looked up from germline, CDR1 is SGHTA and CDR2 is FQGNSA. The CDR3 coding sequence is TGTGCCAGCAGCGCGAGACAGGGTGCCTACGAGCAGTACTTC. It specifies CASSARQGAYEQYF. The variable domain in full, completed from reference TRBV7-2 and TRBJ2-7, reads GAGVSQSPSNKVTEKGKDVELRCDPISGHTALYWYRQSLGQGLEFLIYFQGNSAPDKSGLPSDRFSAERTGGSVSTLTIQRTQQEDSAVYLCASSARQGAYEQYFGPGTRLTVT.

This clone has more than one count but fewer than ten. This chain connects TRBV14 to TRBJ1-4; D remains ambiguous. V dropped 0 bases and J dropped 0 bases, with 8 bases sitting between them. The germline V gene encodes CDR1 SGHDN and CDR2 FVKESK. The CDR3 has 16 residues. The DNA for the CDR3 is TGTGCCAGCAGCCAAGATCAGAGAGCAACTAATGAAAAACTGTTTTTT. Translation gives CASSQDQRATNEKLFF.

This clone was detected only once. This sequence joins TRBV2 and TRBJ2-7, with 11 positions matching TRBD2. This CDR3 is built from 19 residues. Trimming removed 2 bases from V and 4 bases from J; junction bases left unmatched: 16. The germline V gene encodes CDR1 SNHLY and CDR2 FYNNEI. The CDR3 protein is CASSELVSGRARKGYEQYF. Here the CDR3 DNA reads TGTGCCAGCAGTGAATTGGTTAGCGGGAGGGCCAGGAAAGGATACGAGCAGTACTTC. Looking up the rest from reference TRBV2 and TRBJ2-7 gives the full variable domain: EPEVTQTPSHQVTQMGQEVILRCVPISNHLYFYWYRQILGQKVEFLVSFYNNEISEKSEIFDDQFSVERPDGSNFTLKIRSTKLEDSAMYFCASSELVSGRARKGYEQYFGPGTRLTVT.

The rearrangement joins TRBV19 to TRBJ2-3; 7 bases are shared with TRBD2. J lost 2 bases, V lost 3 bases, and 20 bases had no gene match. Germline CDR1 and CDR2: LNHDA and SQIVND (reference sequence). CDR3 size: 20 residues. The CDR3, as DNA: TGTGCCAGTAGTATCGGTCCCCACCCAGGGCTAGCGGACAACACAGATACGCAGTATTTT. It yields the protein CASSIGPHPGLADNTDTQYF.

The chain is built from TRBV7-2 and TRBJ2-2; no firm D call. The germline gives CDR1 SGHTA, CDR2 FQGNSA. The CDR3 spans 11 residues. Between the trimmed V and J ends, which lost 11 bases and 6 bases, there was a span of 10 bases. The DNA for the CDR3 is TGTGCCGAAAGGTGGGCCGGGGAGCTGTTTTTT. It is translated as CAERWAGELFF. The full variable domain, in which reference TRBV7-2 and TRBJ2-2 provide the parts outside the CDR3, is GAGVSQSPSNKVTEKGKDVELRCDPISGHTALYWYRQSLGQGLEFLIYFQGNSAPDKSGLPSDRFSAERTGGSVSTLTIQRTQQEDSAVYLCAERWAGELFFGEGSRLTVL.

This clone was seen only once. CDR3 sequence (DNA): TGTGCCAGCAGCTTTTTAACAGACTACGAGCAGTACTTC. Translated: CASSFLTDYEQYF. The gene calls are TRBV7-2 and TRBJ2-7, with D unclear. CDR1 is SGHTA, CDR2 FQGNSA, per germline. Trimming stripped 3 bases from V and 3 bases from J, with 9 bases between. This CDR3 spans 13 amino acids.

This rearrangement joins TRBV18 to TRBJ2-5; D may be TRBD1 or TRBD2 (5 bases each). The CDR3 has 13 amino acids. The V end lost 3 bases, the J end lost 4 bases, and 9 bases lay between the germline ends. CDR1 KGHSH and CDR2 LQKENI come from the germline V gene. CDR3 sequence (DNA): TGTGCCAGCTCACCGGGGGTAGGAGAGACCCAGTACTTC. Protein: CASSPGVGETQYF.

The CDR3 nucleotides read TGTGCCAGCACCCCAATCTATGGATCAACTAGCACAGATACGCAGTATTTT. As protein: CASTPIYGSTSTDTQYF. The chain employs TRBV28 and TRBJ2-3, with D uncertain. The germline gives CDR1 MDHEN, CDR2 SYDVKM. This CDR3 region has 17 residues. Trimming left V 7 bases short and J 0 bases short, with 20 bases between.

The chain's CDR3 is CASSLGGTYNEQFF. CDR3 coding DNA: TGTGCCAGCAGCTTAGGTGGGACCTACAATGAGCAGTTCTTC. The chain links TRBV7-9 to TRBJ2-1; D gene unclear. Germline-derived CDR1 and CDR2 are SEHNR and FQNEAQ (reference sequence). This CDR3 spans 14 amino acids. The V end lost 1 base, the J end lost 2 bases, and 6 bases lay between the germline ends.

This rearrangement joins TRBV5-4 to TRBJ2-5; 7 positions agree with TRBD2. V shed 4 bases, J shed 5 bases, and the junction held 8 bases outside the gene matches. CDR1 is SGHNT, CDR2 YYREEE, per germline (reference sequence). This CDR3 spans 14 amino acids. In DNA form, the CDR3 reads TGTGCCAGCAGCCTGGGGGGGAGCTATGAGACCCAGTACTTC. Its protein is CASSLGGSYETQYF.

The genes are TRBV4-2 and TRBJ2-1; TRBD2 agrees at 7 bases. With 1 base clipped from V and 3 bases from J, the junction kept 6 bases outside the gene matches. The germline V gene has CDR1 LGHNA and CDR2 YNFKEQ. This CDR3 is built from 16 residues. The CDR3 DNA is TGTGCCAGCAGCCAAGGAAGGCAGCGGGACTACAATGAGCAGTTCTTC. It encodes CASSQGRQRDYNEQFF.

J is TRBJ1-1 and V is TRBV5-4; 8 bases agree with TRBD1. The length of the CDR3 is 15 residues. The ends lost 5 bases at V and 2 bases at J; junction bases unmatched: 8. The germline V gene encodes CDR1 SGHNT and CDR2 YYREEE (reference sequence). The CDR3 spells CASSFWDRKNTEAFF. The CDR3 DNA is TGTGCCAGCAGTTTTTGGGACAGGAAAAACACTGAAGCTTTCTTT.

V and J are TRBV7-3 and TRBJ2-2; D may be TRBD1 (6 bases). The germline V gene encodes CDR1 SGHTA and CDR2 FQGTGA. The CDR3 runs 15 residues. Trimming left V 6 bases short and J 3 bases short, with 14 bases between. For the CDR3, the DNA is TGTGCCAGCAGAACAGGGCCCCGGGACACCGGGGAGCTGTTTTTT. Translated: CASRTGPRDTGELFF.

The rearrangement uses TRBV2 and TRBJ2-7; 7 nucleotides align to TRBD1. This CDR3 contains 15 residues. Germline assignment: CDR1 SNHLY and CDR2 FYNNEI. Trimming took 3 bases from V and 3 from J; bases not matched to a gene: 8. The CDR3 here is CASSEEQGSYYEQYF. CDR3 in DNA: TGTGCCAGCAGTGAGGAACAGGGGTCATACTACGAGCAGTACTTC.

The rearrangement uses TRBV5-1 and TRBJ2-2; D is unresolved. This CDR3 spans 14 amino acids. Per the germline V gene, CDR1 is SGHRS and CDR2 is YFSETQ. Trimming removed 5 bases from V and 3 bases from J, with 11 bases in between. In DNA, the CDR3 is TGCGCCAGCAGTGATTCGGTGGACACCGGGGAGCTGTTTTTT. Translation: CASSDSVDTGELFF.

CDR3 region: CASRLAWLSGNTIYF. The DNA for the CDR3 is TGTGCAAGTCGCTTAGCGTGGCTCTCTGGAAACACCATATATTTT. The chain recombines TRBV12-2 with TRBJ1-3; TRBD1, the table's D call, lacks a check against the DNA. TRBV12-2 is a pseudogene. The CDR3 covers 15 residues.

The chain recombines TRBV11-2 with TRBJ2-1; D remains ambiguous. The CDR3 is 12 residues long. V was trimmed by 1 base and J by 10 bases, leaving 8 bases between them. Germline CDR1 and CDR2: SGHAT and FQNNGV. The CDR3 region is CASSLVGWEQFF. In DNA, the CDR3 is TGTGCCAGCAGCTTAGTGGGCTGGGAGCAGTTCTTC.

The V call is TRBV7-2, the J call TRBJ1-2, with 10 bases that match TRBD1. Trimming removed 5 bases from V and 2 bases from J; junction bases left unmatched: 2. CDR1 SGHTA and CDR2 FQGNSA come from the germline V gene. CDR3 length equals 14 residues. The CDR3 loop is CASSPGQGNYGYTF. CDR3 DNA: TGTGCCAGCAGCCCGGGACAGGGGAACTATGGCTACACCTTC.

This chain uses TRBV28 with TRBJ2-5, with D perhaps assigned TRBD1 or TRBD2 (6 bases each). CDR1 and CDR2 from the germline V gene are MDHEN and SYDVKM. Trimming removed 7 bases from V and 7 bases from J, with 16 bases in between. This CDR3 spans 13 amino acids. Written as DNA, the CDR3 is TGTGCCAGCAACCTATCGGGGGCGGGGACCCAGTACTTC. It codes for CASNLSGAGTQYF.

This chain links TRBV6-1 with TRBJ1-3; no clear D gene. Germline lookup yields CDR1 MNHNS and CDR2 SASEGT. Trimming took 0 bases from V and 0 from J, leaving 6 bases between them. The CDR3 consists of 15 residues. CDR3 coding DNA: TGTGCCAGCAGTGAAGCGGTAAGCTCTGGAAACACCATATATTTT. This gives the protein CASSEAVSSGNTIYF.

The DNA of the CDR3 is TGTGCCAGCAGCTCCGTCCTTGGACAGGGCCGTGAAAAACTGTTTTTT. Amino acids: CASSSVLGQGREKLFF. The rearrangement joins TRBV7-8 to TRBJ1-4, with 8 bases lining up with TRBD1. The germline CDR1 and CDR2 sequences are SGHVS and FQNEAQ. The CDR3 is 16 amino acids. The trim removed 4 bases at V and 7 bases at J, leaving 11 bases unmatched.

The chain uses TRBV6-5 and TRBJ2-1; no reliable D call. Germline loops: CDR1 MNHEY, CDR2 SVGAGI. The CDR3 is 14 amino acids. V was clipped by 6 bases and J by 9 bases, with 18 bases between them. The CDR3 loop is CASSPRTPSSEQFF. The DNA for the CDR3 is TGTGCCAGCAGCCCCCGGACCCCTTCTAGTGAGCAGTTCTTC.

This rearrangement joins TRBV7-2 to TRBJ1-3, with D possibly being TRBD1 (6 bases). Germline V gene data show CDR1 as SGHTA and CDR2 as FQGNSA. The CDR3 length is 17 residues. The V gene lost 1 base and the J gene lost 1 base, with 14 bases spanning the gap. The CDR3 bases are TGTGCCAGCAGCTTAGATGGGTGGCAGGGGTCTGGAAACACCATATATTTT. Translation gives CASSLDGWQGSGNTIYF. Supplemented by reference TRBV7-2 and TRBJ1-3, the full variable domain reads GAGVSQSPSNKVTEKGKDVELRCDPISGHTALYWYRQSLGQGLEFLIYFQGNSAPDKSGLPSDRFSAERTGGSVSTLTIQRTQQEDSAVYLCASSLDGWQGSGNTIYFGEGSWLTVV.

In DNA form, the CDR3 reads TGTGCCAGCAGAAGGCATCAGAGCTCCTACGAGCAGTACTTC. Its translation is CASRRHQSSYEQYF. This chain joins TRBV28 and TRBJ2-7; D unclear. CDR1 MDHEN and CDR2 SYDVKM come from the germline V gene. V lost 6 bases and J lost 0, with 12 bases in between. The CDR3 contains 14 residues. The full variable domain, its missing parts supplied by reference TRBV28 and TRBJ2-7, is DVKVTQSSRYLVKRTGEKVFLECVQDMDHENMFWYRQDPGLGLRLIYFSYDVKMKEKGDIPEGYSVSREKKERFSLILESASTNQTSMYLCASRRHQSSYEQYFGPGTRLTVT.

J is TRBJ1-1 and V is TRBV28; possibly TRBD1 for D (6 bases). The CDR3 loop spans 17 amino acids. In germline, CDR1 is MDHEN, CDR2 SYDVKM. The ends were cut back, 5 bases at V and 1 base at J, with 20 bases in the middle. The CDR3 protein is CASSLSGTRFKNTEAFF. CDR3 in DNA: TGTGCCAGCAGTCTATCCGGGACAAGGTTTAAGAACACTGAAGCTTTCTTT.

This chain uses TRBV10-3 with TRBJ1-5; no definite D call. There are 13 residues in the CDR3. CDR1 is ENHRY and CDR2 is SYGVKD in the germline V gene. V shed 2 bases and J shed 5 bases, with 7 bases lying between them. CDR3 amino acids: CAISELVDQPQHF. CDR3 bases: TGTGCCATCAGTGAGCTGGTGGATCAGCCCCAGCATTTT.

The rearrangement uses TRBV7-3 and TRBJ2-6; D perhaps matches TRBD2 (6 bases). The germline V gene encodes CDR1 SGHTA and CDR2 FQGTGA. With 0 bases removed from V and 0 bases from J, the gap between germline ends came to 9 bases. The CDR3 is 17 residues long. In DNA, the CDR3 is TGTGCCAGCAGCTTAACAGGGACTTCCTCTGGGGCCAACGTCCTGACTTTC. This sequence encodes CASSLTGTSSGANVLTF.

This clone turned up a few times. The chain joins TRBV9 to TRBJ1-4; D may be TRBD1 (5 bases). This CDR3 spans 14 amino acids. The germline V and J ends were trimmed by 1 base and 3 bases, with 7 bases remaining between them. In germline, CDR1 is SGDLS, CDR2 YYNGEE. As DNA, the CDR3 is TGTGCCAGCAGCGTACCGGGACCTAATGAAAAACTGTTTTTT. It translates to CASSVPGPNEKLFF.